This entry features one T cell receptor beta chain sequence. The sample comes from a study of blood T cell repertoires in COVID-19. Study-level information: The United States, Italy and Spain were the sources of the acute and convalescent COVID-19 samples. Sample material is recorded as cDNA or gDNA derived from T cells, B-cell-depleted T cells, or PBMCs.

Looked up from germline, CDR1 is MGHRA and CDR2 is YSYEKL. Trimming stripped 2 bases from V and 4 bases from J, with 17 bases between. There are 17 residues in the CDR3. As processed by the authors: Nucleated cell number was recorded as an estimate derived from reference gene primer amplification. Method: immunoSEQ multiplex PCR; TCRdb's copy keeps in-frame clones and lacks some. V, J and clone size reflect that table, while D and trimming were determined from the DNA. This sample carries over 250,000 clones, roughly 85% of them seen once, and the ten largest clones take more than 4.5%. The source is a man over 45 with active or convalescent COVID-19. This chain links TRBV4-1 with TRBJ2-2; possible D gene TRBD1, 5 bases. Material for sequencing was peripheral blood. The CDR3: CASSQQFREDLTGELFF. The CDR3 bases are TGCGCCAGCAGCCAACAGTTCAGGGAAGACCTCACCGGGGAGCTGTTTTTT.